This entry lists 12 T cell receptor beta chains sequenced from one sample in a study of immune heterogeneity within non-small cell lung tumors (dated by TCRdb to about 2018). Genomic DNA was extracted from bulk tumor tissue and used as the TCR template, and roughly 600 ng gDNA was amplified per sample. During surgery, multiple biopsies were taken from each primary tumor, with sampling sites spaced as far apart as possible within the tumor mass. The study cohort was described as untreated and was composed of newly diagnosed NSCLC cases undergoing curative surgery. TCRdb lists the instrument as HiSeq X Ten. The TCR beta CDR3 region was amplified with a multiplex PCR system whose first round of roughly 11 cycles used 32 V-gene forward primers and 13 J-gene reverse primers. The public reads were quality trimmed at Q25 with fastp and then assembled into clones with MiXCR by TCRdb, keeping productive beta chains. Identical CDR3 proteins give one entry, which carries the most common genes and DNA. The sample table holds some 14,000 distinct CDR3 sequences, of which about 30% were seen once. The ten largest clones take up less than 5% of the sample.

The sequenced sample was lung tumor tissue. All receptors come from a man aged 35 to 55 with non-small cell lung cancer.

With respect to this clonotype: Given a much more abundant clone one base away, this may be a read error. J is TRBJ2-2 and V is TRBV7-3; tentatively, D is TRBD1 (6 bases). The CDR3 covers 14 residues. The V gene's germline CDR1 is SGHTA and CDR2 FQGTGA. The CDR3 region is CASSPRTGSGELSF. In nucleotides, the CDR3 is TGTGCCAGCAGCCCACGTACAGGGTCCGGGGAGCTGTCTTTT.

Points on this clonotype: Likely a read error: the CDR3 ends without its conserved phenylalanine or tryptophan. The chain joins TRBV7-9 to TRBJ1-4; perhaps TRBD1 as D (6 bases). The CDR3 is 15 amino acids. From germline, CDR1 is SEHNR and CDR2 FQNEAQ (reference sequence). V shed 1 base and J shed 11 bases, with 17 bases lying between them. CDR3 sequence reads: CASSLVRQGMGKLFL. The CDR3 DNA sequence: TGTGCCAGCAGCTTAGTTCGGCAGGGGATGGGGAAACTGTTTCTT.

Concerning this clonotype: Just one base apart from a much larger clone, this may be a read error. No conserved phenylalanine or tryptophan is present at the end of the CDR3, so a read error is the likely explanation. This rearrangement joins TRBV11-3 to TRBJ2-2, with a tentative D call TRBD2 (5 bases). CDR1 is SGHNT and CDR2 is YENEEA in the germline V gene. The germline V and J ends were trimmed by 5 bases and 0 bases, with 13 bases remaining between them. The CDR3 is 16 amino acids. The CDR3: CASSHASRTNTGELFL. In DNA, the CDR3 is TGTGCCAGCAGCCATGCTAGCAGAACGAACACCGGGGAGCTGTTTCTT.

This chain uses TRBV30 with TRBJ2-5; 10 nucleotides align to TRBD1. Germline values: CDR1 GTSNPN, CDR2 SVGIG (reference sequence). V lost 3 bases and J lost 4; bases outside the gene matches: 8. This CDR3 is built from 15 residues. The CDR3, as DNA: TGTGCCTGGAGCAGAGGGACAGGGGTGAGAGAGACCCAGTACTTC. Translating it yields CAWSRGTGVRETQYF. Looking up the rest from reference TRBV30 and TRBJ2-5 gives the full variable domain: SQTIHQWPATLVQPVGSPLSLECTVEGTSNPNLYWYRQAAGRGLQLLFYSVGIGQISSEVPQNLSASRPQDRQFILSSKKLLLSDSGFYLCAWSRGTGVRETQYFGPGTRLLVL.

To note about this clonotype: One base away lies a much larger clone, so this may be a sequencing read error. The chain uses TRBV7-9 and TRBJ2-2; D is undetermined. The CDR3 is made up of 13 amino acids. Germline V gives CDR1 SEHNR, CDR2 FQNEAQ (reference sequence). CDR3 DNA sequence: TGTGACAGCAGCCATGATTACACCGGGGAGCTGTTTTTT. It encodes CDSSHDYTGELFF. The full variable domain, rest sourced from reference TRBV7-9 and TRBJ2-2, is DTGVSQNPRHKITKRGQNVTFRCDPISEHNRLYWYRQTLGQGPEFLTYFQNEAQLEKSRLLSDRFSAERPKGSFSTLEIQRTEQGDSAMYLCDSSHDYTGELFFGEGSRLTVL.

The chain couples TRBV5-4 to TRBJ2-7; 10 bases are a match to TRBD2. Germline V gene data show CDR1 as SGHNT and CDR2 as YYREEE (reference sequence). With 4 bases clipped from V and 2 bases from J, the junction kept 6 bases outside the gene matches. The CDR3 is made up of 15 amino acids. The CDR3 DNA is TGTGCCAGCAGCGCCGGGACTAGCGCCACCTACGAGCAGTACTTC. Its protein is CASSAGTSATYEQYF.

Worth noting for this clonotype: A junction boundary mismatches the germline segment, possibly from a read error. CDR3 loop: CPSSSTSGSGADTQYF. The CDR3 DNA sequence: TGTCCCAGCAGCTCAACTAGCGGGAGCGGGGCAGATACGCAGTATTTT. V gene TRBV11-2 combines with J gene TRBJ2-3; 11 bases fit TRBD2. Germline V lookup: CDR1 SGHAT, CDR2 FQNNGV. CDR3 length equals 16 residues.

The CDR3 sequence: CAISEGQGARDTQYF. The CDR3 DNA reads TGTGCCATCAGTGAGGGGCAGGGGGCGAGGGATACGCAGTATTTT. The chain employs TRBV10-3 and TRBJ2-3; TRBD1 matches 8 bases. Germline CDR1 ENHRY, CDR2 SYGVKD. V shed 2 bases, J shed 6 bases, and the junction held 7 bases outside the gene matches. The CDR3 has 15 amino acids.

This clonotype has only one observation. This clone may be a read error of a much larger clone one base away. The chain employs TRBV12-3 or TRBV12-4 and TRBJ2-7, with a weak D call TRBD1 (5 bases). This CDR3 spans 11 amino acids. Trimming took off 2 bases at V and 9 bases at J, with 8 bases between the two ends. DNA for the CDR3: TGTGCCAGCAGTTTAAGTAGGGGGCAGTACTTC. Amino acids: CASSLSRGQYF.

There are many counts of this clonotype. DNA for the CDR3: TGCAGTGCCAGCGGCTTTAATGAGCAGTTCTTC. Amino acid sequence: CSASGFNEQFF. The genes are TRBV20-1 and TRBJ2-1, with D perhaps TRBD2 (5 bases). Trimming took off 6 bases at V and 7 bases at J, with 10 bases between the two ends. CDR1 and CDR2 (germline): DFQATT, SNEGSKA (reference sequence). The CDR3 contains 11 residues.

This clonotype has a count of ten or more. The chain is built from TRBV7-2 and TRBJ2-7, with 7 bases aligning to TRBD2. The CDR3 spans 16 residues. Trimming at V came to 5 bases and at J to 3 bases, leaving 13 bases not matched to a gene. From germline, CDR1 is SGHTA and CDR2 FQGNSA. The CDR3 here is CASSKAPRGSGYEQYF. The CDR3 nucleotides read TGTGCCAGCAGCAAAGCCCCTCGCGGGAGCGGCTACGAGCAGTACTTC.

Worth noting for this clonotype: This may come from a read error, since a much larger clone is one base off. The chain combines TRBV5-4 with TRBJ2-3; D possibly corresponds to TRBD1 (5 bases). Germline V lookup: CDR1 SGHNT, CDR2 YYREEE (reference sequence). The CDR3 contains 15 residues. The CDR3 DNA reads as TGTGCCATCAGCTTGGGGCTAGAAAGCACAGATACGCAGTATTTT. This gives the protein CAISLGLESTDTQYF. The complete variable domain, with remaining parts taken from reference TRBV5-4 and TRBJ2-3, reads ETGVTQSPTHLIKTRGQQVTLRCSSQSGHNTVSWYQQALGQGPQFIFQYYREEENGRGNFPPRFSGLQFPNYSSELNVNALELDDSALYLCAISLGLESTDTQYFGPGTRLTVL.